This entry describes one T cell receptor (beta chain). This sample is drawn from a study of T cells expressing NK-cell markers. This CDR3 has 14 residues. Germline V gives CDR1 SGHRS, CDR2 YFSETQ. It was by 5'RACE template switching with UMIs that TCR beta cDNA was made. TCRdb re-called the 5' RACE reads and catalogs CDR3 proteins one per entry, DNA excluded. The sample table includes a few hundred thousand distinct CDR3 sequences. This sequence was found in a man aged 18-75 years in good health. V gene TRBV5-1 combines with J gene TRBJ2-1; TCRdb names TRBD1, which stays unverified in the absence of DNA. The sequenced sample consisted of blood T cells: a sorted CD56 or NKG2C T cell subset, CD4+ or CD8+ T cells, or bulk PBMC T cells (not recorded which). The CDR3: CASSAGTGDWVRFF.